The 9 T cell receptor beta chains below all came from one sample that was sequenced in a study of regulatory T cells in long-lasting Graves disease. Assembly of TCR beta libraries relied on iRepertoire HTBI primers together with Arm-PCR of CDR3 regions. TCRdb redid the calling of the multiplex PCR reads with MiXCR, one entry per CDR3 protein. The sample holds a few hundred thousand distinct CDR3 sequences; roughly 14% are singletons and the top ten take roughly 10%. Time point specified: newly diagnosed GD, antithyroid drugs for less than 3 months. PBMCs were the source of the RNA used for TCR sequencing. These records were also assigned to another study, of T cells in Graves' hyperthyroidism and ophthalmopathy.

The material was peripheral blood mononuclear cells (PBMCs), obtained at new diagnosis, from a patient treated with antithyroid drugs. The receptors were gathered from a man under 40 with Graves disease.

The V and J genes are TRBV20-1 and TRBJ2-1; either TRBD1 or TRBD2 may fit D (5 bases each). Germline V gene data show CDR1 as DFQATT and CDR2 as SNEGSKA (reference sequence). This CDR3 has 13 amino acids. Trimming stripped 7 bases from V and 6 bases from J, with 16 bases between. This chain's CDR3 is CSGGGGKPNEQFF. For the CDR3, the DNA is TGCAGTGGTGGGGGTGGGAAGCCCAATGAGCAGTTCTTC.

This clonotype came up many times. The chain uses TRBV30 and TRBJ1-5; possible D gene TRBD1, 5 bases. The germline V gene encodes CDR1 GTSNPN and CDR2 SVGIG (reference sequence). Trimming shortened V by 2 bases and J by 4 bases, and 18 bases separated the two germline ends. The CDR3 loop spans 16 amino acids. As DNA, the CDR3 is TGTGCCTGGAGTCGATGGGGGGAAAGCCGAAATCAGCCCCAGCATTTT. Encoded protein: CAWSRWGESRNQPQHF.

This clonotype was seen many times. V usage is TRBV3-1 and J usage is TRBJ2-1; no firm D call. Germline V gene lookup returns CDR1 LGHDT and CDR2 YNNKEL (reference sequence). CDR3 size: 12 residues. Trimming removed 2 bases from V and 9 bases from J, with 8 bases in between. The CDR3 DNA is TGTGCCAGCAGCCAATTGGACGCTGAGCAGTTCTTC. It yields the protein CASSQLDAEQFF.

The sample holds a few counts of this clonotype. The chain employs TRBV30 and TRBJ1-5; no reliable D call. The CDR3 extends over 16 amino acids. Germline V gives CDR1 GTSNPN, CDR2 SVGIG (reference sequence). The V and J ends lost 3 bases and 1 base respectively, with 16 bases between them. CDR3 bases: TGTGCCTGGAGCCTTGGACGGGCGGTAAGCAATCAGCCCCAGCATTTT. Protein: CAWSLGRAVSNQPQHF.

About this clonotype itself: Here the CDR3 omits its conserved ending phenylalanine or tryptophan, so a read error is the likely source. V usage is TRBV5-1 and J usage is TRBJ2-1; D not certain. Germline CDR1 is SGHRS and CDR2 is YFSETQ. Trimming left V 3 bases short and J 8 bases short, with 9 bases between. This CDR3 comprises 12 residues. The CDR3 nucleotides are TGCGCCAGCAGCTCCTTCCCTGATGAGCAGTTCCTC. As protein: CASSSFPDEQFL.

This clonotype was observed at least ten times. This chain links TRBV7-2 with TRBJ2-3, with D hard to call. Germline V lookup: CDR1 SGHTA, CDR2 FQGNSA. The V and J ends lost 5 bases and 6 bases respectively, with 15 bases between them. The CDR3 has 14 residues. The CDR3 sequence is CASSLRLGTDTQYF. The CDR3 DNA reads as TGTGCCAGCAGCCTTCGTCTGGGTACGGATACGCAGTATTTT.

This clonotype has at least ten counts. The rearrangement links TRBV5-6 to TRBJ2-2, with a weak D call TRBD1 (5 bases). The V end lost 5 bases, the J end lost 0 bases, and 5 bases lay between the germline ends. This CDR3 has 13 amino acids. In germline, CDR1 is SGHDT, CDR2 YYEEEE. The CDR3 region is CASRDTNTGELFF. CDR3 DNA sequence: TGTGCCAGCAGGGACACGAACACCGGGGAGCTGTTTTTT.

This clonotype has more than one count but fewer than ten. The genes are TRBV19 and TRBJ1-3; TRBD1 agrees at 9 bases. The V segment lost 7 bases and the J segment 0 bases; nucleotides outside the gene matches: 7. Germline-derived CDR1 and CDR2 are LNHDA and SQIVND (reference sequence). This CDR3 spans 16 amino acids. The CDR3 loop reads CASTTRDRVSGNTIYF. Here the CDR3 DNA reads TGTGCCAGTACCACTCGGGACAGGGTCTCTGGAAACACCATATATTTT.

This clonotype has ten or more counts. The chain is built from TRBV24-1 and TRBJ2-3; D call uncertain. V shed 3 bases and J shed 0 bases, with 12 bases lying between them. Germline V gene sequence: CDR1 KGHDR, CDR2 SFDVKD. There are 16 residues in the CDR3. CDR3 residues: CATSDAASPSTDTQYF. CDR3 DNA sequence: TGTGCCACCAGTGATGCGGCCTCCCCTAGCACAGATACGCAGTATTTT.